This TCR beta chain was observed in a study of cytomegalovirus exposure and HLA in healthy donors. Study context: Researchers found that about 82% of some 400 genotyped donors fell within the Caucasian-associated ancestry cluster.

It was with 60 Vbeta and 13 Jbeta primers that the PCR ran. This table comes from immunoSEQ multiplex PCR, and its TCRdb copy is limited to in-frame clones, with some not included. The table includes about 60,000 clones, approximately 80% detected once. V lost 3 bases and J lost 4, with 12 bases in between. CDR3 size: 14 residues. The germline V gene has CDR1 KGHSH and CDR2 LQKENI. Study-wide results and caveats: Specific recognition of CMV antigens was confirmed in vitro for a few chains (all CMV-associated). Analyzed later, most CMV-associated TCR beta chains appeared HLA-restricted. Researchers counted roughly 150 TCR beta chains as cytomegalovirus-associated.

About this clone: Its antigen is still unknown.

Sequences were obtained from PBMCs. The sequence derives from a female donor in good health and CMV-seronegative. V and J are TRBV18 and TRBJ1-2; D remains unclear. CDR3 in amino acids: CASSPPSGRYGYTF. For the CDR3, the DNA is TGTGCCAGCTCACCCCCGTCCGGTCGCTATGGCTACACCTTC. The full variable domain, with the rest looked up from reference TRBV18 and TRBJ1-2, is NAGVMQNPRHLVRRRGQEARLRCSPMKGHSHVYWYRQLPEEGLKFMVYLQKENIIDESGMPKERFSAEFPKEGPSILRIQQVVRGDSAAYFCASSPPSGRYGYTFGSGTRLTVV.